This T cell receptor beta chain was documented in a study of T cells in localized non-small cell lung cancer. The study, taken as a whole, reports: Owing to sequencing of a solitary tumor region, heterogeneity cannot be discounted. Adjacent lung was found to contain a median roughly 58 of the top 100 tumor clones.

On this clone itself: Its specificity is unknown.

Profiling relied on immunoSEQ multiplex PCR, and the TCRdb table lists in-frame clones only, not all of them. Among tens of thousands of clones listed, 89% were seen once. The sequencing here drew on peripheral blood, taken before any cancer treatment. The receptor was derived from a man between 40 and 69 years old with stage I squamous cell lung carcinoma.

The CDR3 here is CASSLVRGEQYF. In nucleotides, the CDR3 is TGTGCCAGCAGCTTAGTCAGGGGCGAGCAGTACTTC. V usage is TRBV11-2 and J usage is TRBJ2-7; weak D call: TRBD1 (6 bases). V dropped 1 base and J dropped 6 bases, with 7 bases sitting between them. This CDR3 has 12 amino acids. The germline gives CDR1 SGHAT, CDR2 FQNNGV.